This T cell receptor beta chain was obtained from a study of T cell responses to AZD1222 COVID-19 vaccine. Study observations and caveats: There were mostly white British donors and more females than males, and clonal diversity was possibly underestimated.

The trim removed 1 base at V and 6 bases at J, leaving 14 bases unmatched. CDR3 length equals 17 residues. Germline CDR1 reads SGHDT; CDR2 reads YYEEEE. Data came from immunoSEQ multiplex PCR; TCRdb stores just in-frame clones and leaves some out. The sample carries about 150,000 clones, roughly 90% recorded once. Comment on this clone: Its specificity is not known.

This chain links TRBV5-6 with TRBJ2-5; 8 bases align to TRBD2. The clonotype originates from an adult in good health. The input for sequencing was peripheral blood, taken on day 0 of AZD1222 vaccination. CDR3 bases: TGTGCCAGCAGCTTGTTCGTATCTCGGGGGGGCGCGAAGACCCAGTACTTC. This encodes CASSLFVSRGGAKTQYF. Using reference TRBV5-6 and TRBJ2-5 for the parts outside the CDR3, the full variable domain is DAGVTQSPTHLIKTRGQQVTLRCSPKSGHDTVSWYQQALGQGPQFIFQYYEEEERQRGNFPDRFSGHQFPNYSSELNVNALLLGDSALYLCASSLFVSRGGAKTQYFGPGTRLLVL.